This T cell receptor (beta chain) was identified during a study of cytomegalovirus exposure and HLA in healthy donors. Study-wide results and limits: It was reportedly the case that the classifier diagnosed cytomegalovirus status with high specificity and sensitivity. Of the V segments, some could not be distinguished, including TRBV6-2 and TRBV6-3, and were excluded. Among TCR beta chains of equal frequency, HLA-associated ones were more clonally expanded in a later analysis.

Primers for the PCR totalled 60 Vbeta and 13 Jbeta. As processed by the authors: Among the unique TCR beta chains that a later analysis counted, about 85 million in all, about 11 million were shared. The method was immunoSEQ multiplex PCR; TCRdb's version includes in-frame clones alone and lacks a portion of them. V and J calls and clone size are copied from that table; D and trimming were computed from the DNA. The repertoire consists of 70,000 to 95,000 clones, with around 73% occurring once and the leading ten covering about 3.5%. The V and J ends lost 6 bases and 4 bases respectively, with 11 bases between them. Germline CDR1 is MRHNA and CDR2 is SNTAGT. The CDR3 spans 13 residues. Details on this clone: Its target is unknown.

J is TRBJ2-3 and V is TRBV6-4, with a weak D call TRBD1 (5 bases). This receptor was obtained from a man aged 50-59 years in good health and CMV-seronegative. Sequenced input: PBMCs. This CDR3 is CASSRQSSDTQYF. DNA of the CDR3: TGTGCCAGCAGCAGACAGTCATCAGATACGCAGTATTTT.